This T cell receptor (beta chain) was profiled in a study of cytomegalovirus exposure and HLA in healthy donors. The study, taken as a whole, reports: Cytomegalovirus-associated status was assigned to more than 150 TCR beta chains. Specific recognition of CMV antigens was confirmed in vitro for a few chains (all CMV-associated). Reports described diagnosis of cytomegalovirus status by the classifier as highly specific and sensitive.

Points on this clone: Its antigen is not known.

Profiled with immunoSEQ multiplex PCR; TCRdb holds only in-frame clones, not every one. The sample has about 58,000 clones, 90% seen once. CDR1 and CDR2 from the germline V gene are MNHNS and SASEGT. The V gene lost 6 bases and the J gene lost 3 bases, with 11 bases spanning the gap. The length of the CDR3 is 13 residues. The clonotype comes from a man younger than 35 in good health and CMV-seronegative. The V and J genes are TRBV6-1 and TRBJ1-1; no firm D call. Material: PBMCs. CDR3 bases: TGTGCCAGCAGAATCACAGATGACACTGAAGCTTTCTTT. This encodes CASRITDDTEAFF.